This TCR beta chain is drawn from a study of cytomegalovirus exposure and HLA in healthy donors. PCR primers comprised 60 Vbeta and 13 Jbeta primers. Using immunoSEQ multiplex PCR, the repertoire was profiled, and TCRdb retains in-frame clones only, with some absent. The sample includes 150,000 to 200,000 clones. Germline V gene sequence: CDR1 LNHNV, CDR2 YYDKDF (reference sequence). Trimming left V 1 base short and J 6 bases short, with 13 bases between. This CDR3 has 15 amino acids. The rearrangement uses TRBV15 and TRBJ1-5, with D possibly TRBD1 on 5 matching bases. Sequenced: PBMCs. The clonotype comes from a woman aged 18-29 years in good health and CMV-seropositive. CDR3 sequence (DNA): TGTGCCACCAGCAGAGCTCTGCAGGGTGGTCAGCCCCAGCATTTT. This sequence encodes CATSRALQGGQPQHF.